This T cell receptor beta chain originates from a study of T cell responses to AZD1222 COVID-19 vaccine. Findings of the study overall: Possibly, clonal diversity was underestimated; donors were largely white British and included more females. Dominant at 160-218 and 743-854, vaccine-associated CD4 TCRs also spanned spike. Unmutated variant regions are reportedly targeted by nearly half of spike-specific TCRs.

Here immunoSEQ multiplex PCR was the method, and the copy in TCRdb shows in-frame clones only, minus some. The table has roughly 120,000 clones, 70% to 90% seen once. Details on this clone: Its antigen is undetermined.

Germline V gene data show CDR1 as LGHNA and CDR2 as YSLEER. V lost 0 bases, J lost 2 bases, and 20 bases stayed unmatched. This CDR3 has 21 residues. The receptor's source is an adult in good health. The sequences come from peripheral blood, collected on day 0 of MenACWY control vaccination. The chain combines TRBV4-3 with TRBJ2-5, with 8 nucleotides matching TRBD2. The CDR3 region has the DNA TGCGCCAGCAGCCAAGATTGGAGGAGATCTAAGCGGGGGCACCCACAAGAGACCCAGTACTTC. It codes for CASSQDWRRSKRGHPQETQYF.